A single TCR beta chain is shown here with its context. Its cognate antigen has yet to be identified. Within one base of it there is no much larger clone, and no base qualities were kept. TCRbeta CDR3 regions were amplified from genomic DNA by means of the immunoSEQ Assay, a bias-controlled multiplex PCR. The authors' analysis ran thus. The number of nucleated cells in each sample was estimated from the amplification of reference gene primers within the assay. To quantify the absolute abundance of each unique TCRbeta CDR3 rearrangement, sequence reads were collapsed and filtered. For each sample, productive Simpson clonality was calculated as the square root of Simpson's diversity index across productive rearrangements. TCRdb mirrors the immuneACCESS table, restricted to in-frame sequences. Some clones are absent from its copies; in checked studies, under half trace to an unresolved V gene, and the reason for the others is unknown. The D gene and trimming were derived from the DNA, and the V and J assignments and clone size from that table. The sample table records about 140,000 clones; around nine tenths of these occur just once. About 10% of the sample comes from the top ten.

The collaborating institutions used their own protocols to collect whole blood in K2EDTA tubes. Collaborator samples were shipped for TCRbeta analysis as frozen whole blood, isolated PBMCs, or DNA extracted from either sample type. The sample belongs to a study of blood T cell repertoires in COVID-19 (dated by TCRdb to the early 2020s). Context from the whole study: Samples from collaborators originated in the United States, Italy and Spain and spanned both the acute and convalescent phases of COVID-19. The material from the prospective study consisted of cDNA or gDNA derived from T cells, B-cell-depleted T cells, or PBMCs. The samples were drawn from the first 160 participants of the ongoing ImmuneRACE study and from over 950 subjects provided by 6 global collaborators. Nearly every sample came with metadata listing a de-identified subject ID, COVID-19 status, age in years and sex. Deeply sampled blood TCRbeta repertoires from subjects exposed to, actively infected with, or recovered from COVID-19 were included in the dataset. The repertoires were made available in a free public database intended to serve as a resource for research on the immune response to SARS-CoV-2. Where available, HLA class I and class II types were taken from metadata supplied by the sample provider and were not determined by assay-based typing. Overall study results and their limits: How much clinical and demographic metadata was included differed by source and by participant, and the metadata was provided uncurated.

V lost 5 bases and J lost 7 bases, and the count of bases not matched to a germline gene is 7. Spanning cysteine to phenylalanine, the CDR3 consists of 14 amino acids. CDR3 DNA is the only sequence kept; it has 42 bases, read in frame from the first base. Per the germline V gene, MNHEY is the CDR1 and SVGAGI is the CDR2. The rearranged segments are TRBV6-5 and TRBJ1-5; TRBD1 lines up with 8 middle nucleotides. The receptor's source is a man over 45 with active or convalescent COVID-19. Material for sequencing was peripheral blood. The DNA sequence reads TGTGCCAGCAGTCGAGGACAGGGTAGGCAGCCCCAGCATTTT. This is translated as CASSRGQGRQPQHF.